The sequence of this TCR beta chain was determined in a study of T cell responses to AZD1222 COVID-19 vaccine. In the case of this clone: Its antigen is as yet unknown.

Data came from immunoSEQ multiplex PCR; TCRdb stores just in-frame clones and leaves some out. The sample carries roughly 55,000 clones, 70% to 90% recorded once. Germline-derived CDR1 and CDR2 are SEHNR and FQNEAQ (reference sequence). V trimming: 5 bases; J trimming: 0 bases; junction bases outside the gene matches: 8. The CDR3 has 16 residues. Study-wide findings and caveats: CD4 TCRs associated with vaccination spanned spike, dominating at 160-218 and 743-854. Repertoires were obtained only post-peak T cell response. Receipt of two AZD1222 doses was followed by a rise in Spike-specific TCR breadth and depth.

The sample consisted of peripheral blood, taken on day 0 of AZD1222 vaccination. This clonotype was sampled from an adult in good health. This chain connects TRBV7-9 to TRBJ2-3, with 7 bases identical to TRBD2. Written as DNA, the CDR3 is TGTGCCAGCAGCCCGTACTGGCGGGGGAGCACAGATACGCAGTATTTT. Protein: CASSPYWRGSTDTQYF.